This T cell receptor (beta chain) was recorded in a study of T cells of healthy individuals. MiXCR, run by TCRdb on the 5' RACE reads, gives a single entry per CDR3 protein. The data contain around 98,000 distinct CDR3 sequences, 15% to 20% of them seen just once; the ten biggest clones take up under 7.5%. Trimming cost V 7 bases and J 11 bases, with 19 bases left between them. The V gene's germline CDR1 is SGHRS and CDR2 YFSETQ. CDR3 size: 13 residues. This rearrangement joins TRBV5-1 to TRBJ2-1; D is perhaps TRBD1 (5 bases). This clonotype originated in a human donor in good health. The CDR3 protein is CASPPVRRQKQFF. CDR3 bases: TGCGCCAGCCCCCCCGTTCGTCGACAGAAGCAGTTCTTC.